Presented here are 3 T cell receptor beta chains from one specimen sequenced in a study of T cell changes during pregnancy in multiple sclerosis. Clones were read by immunoSEQ multiplex PCR, and TCRdb kept only the in-frame ones, dropping some. The sample has 45,000 to 50,000 clones; 80% to 95% are singletons. The specimen comprised peripheral blood, sampled in the third trimester of pregnancy. These receptors all come from a female donor with multiple sclerosis, enrolled in a pregnancy study.

The chain combines TRBV7-9 with TRBJ2-1, with D maybe TRBD2 (5 bases). The CDR3 has 16 residues. Germline CDR1 reads SEHNR; CDR2 reads FQNEAQ (reference sequence). V was pared by 5 bases and J by 8 bases, with 22 bases between. The CDR3 here is CASSHPRGGRDDEQFF. The CDR3 DNA sequence: TGTGCCAGCAGCCACCCCCGGGGTGGGAGAGACGATGAGCAGTTCTTC.

V usage is TRBV5-6 and J usage is TRBJ2-7, with TRBD1 as a possible D gene (6 bases). The CDR3 has 15 amino acids. Germline V gene data show CDR1 as SGHDT and CDR2 as YYEEEE. V gave up 3 bases and J gave up 2 bases, with 15 bases separating them. The DNA for the CDR3 is TGTGCCAGCAGCTGGGATTGGCAGGGGCCCTACGAGCAGTACTTC. Translated: CASSWDWQGPYEQYF.

The DNA of the CDR3 is TGTGCCAGCAGCTTAGTCCTAGCGGGAGATTACCAAGAGACCCAGTACTTC. Translated, it gives CASSLVLAGDYQETQYF. V and J are TRBV7-6 and TRBJ2-5, with 10 bases lining up with TRBD2. CDR3 length: 17 amino acids. Germline CDR1 is SGHVS and CDR2 is FNYEAQ. V lost 1 base and J lost 0; bases outside the gene matches: 5.